This T cell receptor beta chain originates from a study of blood T cell repertoires in COVID-19. The table came from immunoSEQ multiplex PCR; TCRdb's copy has only in-frame clones and leaves some out. Altogether 110,000 to 150,000 clones are present, around 81% being singletons, with the ten largest covering 5%. This CDR3 spans 17 amino acids. CDR1 MNHNS and CDR2 SASEGT come from the germline V gene. J lost 1 base, V lost 2 bases, and 6 bases had no gene match. The sequence was obtained from a woman between 50 and 59 years old with acute or convalescent COVID-19. Sequencing was carried out using peripheral blood. The chain employs TRBV6-1 and TRBJ2-5, with 11 bases identical to TRBD2. The CDR3 is CASSENRGLAVQETQYF. As DNA, the CDR3 is TGTGCCAGCAGTGAAAACCGGGGACTAGCGGTCCAAGAGACCCAGTACTTC.